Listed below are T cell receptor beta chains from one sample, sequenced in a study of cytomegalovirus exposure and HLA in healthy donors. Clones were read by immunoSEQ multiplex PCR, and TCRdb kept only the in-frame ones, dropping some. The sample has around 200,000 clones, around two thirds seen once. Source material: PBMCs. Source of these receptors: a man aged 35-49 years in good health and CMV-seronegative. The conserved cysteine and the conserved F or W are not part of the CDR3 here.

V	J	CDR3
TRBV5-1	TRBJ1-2	ASSLTREPNYGYT
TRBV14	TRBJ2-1	ASSQEWGLAGVFGEQF
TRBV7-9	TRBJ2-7	SSSVAYPGNSYEQY
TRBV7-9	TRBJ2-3	ASTQTDTQY
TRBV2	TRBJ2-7	ASGQREFGEQY
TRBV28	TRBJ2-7	ASSSTRYSSYEQY
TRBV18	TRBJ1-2	ASSPGTGRFLNYGYT
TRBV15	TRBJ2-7	ATSTGHRAYEQY
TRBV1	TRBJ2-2	TSGGRATGELF
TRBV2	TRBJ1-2	ASSGQGRGYT
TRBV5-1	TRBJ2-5	ASSPGLAGGPGQETQY
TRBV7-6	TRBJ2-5	ASSSGTGSLETQY
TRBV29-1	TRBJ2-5	SVDGVSGGGEETQY
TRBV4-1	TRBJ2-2	ASSQPRDRVPGELF
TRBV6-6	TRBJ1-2	ASRGQGLDYGYT
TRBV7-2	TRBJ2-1	ASSFGTPHNEQF
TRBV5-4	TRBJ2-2	ASSGRTSGGTGELF
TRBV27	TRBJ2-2	ASSPRVAGELF
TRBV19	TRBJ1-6	ASSSSGTGLRYSPLH
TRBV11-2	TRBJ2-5	ASSLGDMYQETQY
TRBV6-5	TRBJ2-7	ASSYWGGGNYEQY
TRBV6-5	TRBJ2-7	ASSYVRGAAYEQY
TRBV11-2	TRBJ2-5	ASSVRGGRQETQY
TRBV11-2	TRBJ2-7	ASSARQGNPYEQY
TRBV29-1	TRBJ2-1	SVEEQGGVNEQF
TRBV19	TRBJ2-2	ASSIRSYPTGELF
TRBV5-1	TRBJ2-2	ASRGGLAETGELF
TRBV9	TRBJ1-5	ASSALTVLGNQPQH
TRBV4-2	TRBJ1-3	ASSQGLISGNTIY
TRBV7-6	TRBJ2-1	ASSPSGRGDLYNEQF
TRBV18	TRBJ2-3	ASSSQGIRADTQY
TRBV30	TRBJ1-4	AWRRDSRFEKLF
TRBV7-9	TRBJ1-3	ASSRTGDGISGNTIY
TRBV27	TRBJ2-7	ASSKTSGQNYEQY
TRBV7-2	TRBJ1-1	ASSLGQPRPAF
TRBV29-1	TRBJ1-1	SVVSGTGVAF
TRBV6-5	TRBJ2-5	ASDEAAGGGETQY
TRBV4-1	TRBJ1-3	ASSQGDGNSGNTIY
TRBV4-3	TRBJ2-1	ASSQEFPGLAGEAYEQF
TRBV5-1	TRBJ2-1	ASSLARVGMGNEQF
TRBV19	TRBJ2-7	ASSRDREYEQY
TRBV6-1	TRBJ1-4	ASSDHEDSATNEKLF
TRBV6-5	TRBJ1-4	ASSYSLGQLGEKLF
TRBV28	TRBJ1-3	ASSQRTDSGNTIY
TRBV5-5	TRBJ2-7	ASSFFPPSSGGYYEQY
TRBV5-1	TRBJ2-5	ASSPLDSYQETQY
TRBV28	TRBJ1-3	ASQMDSPSGNTIY